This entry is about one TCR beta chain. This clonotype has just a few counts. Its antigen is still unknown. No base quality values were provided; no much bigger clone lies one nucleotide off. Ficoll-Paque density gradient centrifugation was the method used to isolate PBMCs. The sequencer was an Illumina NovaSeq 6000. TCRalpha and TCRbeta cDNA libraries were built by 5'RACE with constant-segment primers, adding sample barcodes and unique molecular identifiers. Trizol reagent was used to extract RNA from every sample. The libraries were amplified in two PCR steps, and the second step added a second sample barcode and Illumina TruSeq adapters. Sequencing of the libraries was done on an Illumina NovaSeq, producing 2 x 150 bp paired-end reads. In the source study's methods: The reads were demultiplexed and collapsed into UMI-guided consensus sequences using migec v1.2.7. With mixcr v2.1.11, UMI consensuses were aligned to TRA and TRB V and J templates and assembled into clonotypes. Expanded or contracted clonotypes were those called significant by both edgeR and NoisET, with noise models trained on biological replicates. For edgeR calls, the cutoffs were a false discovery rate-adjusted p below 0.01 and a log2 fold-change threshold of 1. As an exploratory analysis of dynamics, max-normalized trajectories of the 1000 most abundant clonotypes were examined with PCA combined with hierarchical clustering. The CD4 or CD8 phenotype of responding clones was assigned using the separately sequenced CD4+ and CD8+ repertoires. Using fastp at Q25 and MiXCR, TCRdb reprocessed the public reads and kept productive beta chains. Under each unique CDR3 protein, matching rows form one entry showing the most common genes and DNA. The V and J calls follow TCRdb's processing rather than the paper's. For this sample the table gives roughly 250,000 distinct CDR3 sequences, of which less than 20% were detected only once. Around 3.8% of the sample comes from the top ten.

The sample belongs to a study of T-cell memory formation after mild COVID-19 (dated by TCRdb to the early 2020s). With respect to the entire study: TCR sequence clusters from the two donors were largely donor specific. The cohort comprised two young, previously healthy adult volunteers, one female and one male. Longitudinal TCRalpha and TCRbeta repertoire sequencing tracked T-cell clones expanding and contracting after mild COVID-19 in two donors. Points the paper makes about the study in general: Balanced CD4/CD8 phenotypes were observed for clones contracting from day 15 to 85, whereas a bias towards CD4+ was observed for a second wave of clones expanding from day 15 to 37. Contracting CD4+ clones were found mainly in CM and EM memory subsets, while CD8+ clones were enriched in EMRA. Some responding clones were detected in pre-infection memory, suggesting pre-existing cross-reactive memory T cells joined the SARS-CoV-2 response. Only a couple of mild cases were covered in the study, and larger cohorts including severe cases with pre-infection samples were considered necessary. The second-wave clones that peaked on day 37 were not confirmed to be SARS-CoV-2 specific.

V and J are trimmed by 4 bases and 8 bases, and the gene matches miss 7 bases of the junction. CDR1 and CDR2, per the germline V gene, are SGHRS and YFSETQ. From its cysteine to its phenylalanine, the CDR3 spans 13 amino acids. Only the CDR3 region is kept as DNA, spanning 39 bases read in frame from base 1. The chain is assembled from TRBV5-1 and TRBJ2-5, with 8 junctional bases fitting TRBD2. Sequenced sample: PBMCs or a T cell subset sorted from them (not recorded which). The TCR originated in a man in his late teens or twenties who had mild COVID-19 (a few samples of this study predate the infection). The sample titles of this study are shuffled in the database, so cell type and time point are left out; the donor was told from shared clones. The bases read TGCGCCAGCAGCCCGGGGGGGCTCCGCACCCAGTACTTC. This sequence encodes CASSPGGLRTQYF.